Below, 26 T cell receptor beta chains from the same sample are listed, as sequenced in a study of CD8 T cells in Susac syndrome. A quantity of roughly 0.5 to 1 ug RNA underwent reverse transcription using random hexamers. TCRdb ran MiXCR on the immunoSEQ multiplex PCR reads and lists one entry per CDR3 protein. The data hold about 140,000 distinct CDR3 sequences, with less than 95% observed a single time. Sequenced material: CD4+ T cells from PBMCs. The receptor set was obtained from a human donor in good health.

V usage is TRBV9 and J usage is TRBJ2-1; 9 bases align to TRBD2. V was clipped by 0 bases and J by 10 bases; unmatched bases: 5. CDR1 is SGDLS and CDR2 is YYNGEE in the germline V gene. The CDR3 contains 14 residues. CDR3 sequence reads: CASSVGGLAGEQFF. The CDR3 DNA reads as TGTGCCAGCAGCGTAGGGGGACTAGCTGGGGAGCAGTTCTTC.

The chain uses TRBV5-6 and TRBJ1-2, with 9 bases identical to TRBD1. CDR1 SGHDT and CDR2 YYEEEE come from the germline V gene. The ends lost 4 bases at V and 8 bases at J; junction bases unmatched: 9. The CDR3 contains 14 residues. CDR3 DNA sequence: TGTGCCAGCAGCGGTAAACAGGGGGCAGTGGGCTACACCTTC. This translates into CASSGKQGAVGYTF. Based on the CDR3 plus reference TRBV5-6 and TRBJ1-2, the full variable domain is DAGVTQSPTHLIKTRGQQVTLRCSPKSGHDTVSWYQQALGQGPQFIFQYYEEEERQRGNFPDRFSGHQFPNYSSELNVNALLLGDSALYLCASSGKQGAVGYTFGSGTRLTVV.

This chain connects TRBV6-2 or TRBV6-3 to TRBJ2-7; D is possibly TRBD2 (5 bases). There are 12 residues in the CDR3. Trimming stripped 2 bases from V and 7 bases from J, with 9 bases between. Germline V gives CDR1 MNHEY, CDR2 SVGEGT. The CDR3 reads CASSYIGEEQYF. The DNA of the CDR3 is TGTGCCAGCAGTTACATCGGGGAAGAGCAGTACTTC.

The CDR3 bases are TGTGCCAGCAGCCGCTTCCGGGGTGGCACTGAAGCTTTCTTT. It codes for CASSRFRGGTEAFF. The V gene is TRBV3-1, the J gene TRBJ1-1, with D hard to call. This CDR3 is 14 amino acids long. Germline CDR1 reads LGHDT; CDR2 reads YNNKEL (reference sequence). Trimming left V 4 bases short and J 4 bases short, with 13 bases between.

The chain couples TRBV5-1 to TRBJ2-5, with 7 bases that match TRBD1. This CDR3 is 14 amino acids long. Germline V gene lookup returns CDR1 SGHRS and CDR2 YFSETQ. The junction had 5 bases not matched to a gene; V was cut back by 3 bases and J by 3 bases. The CDR3 nucleotides are TGCGCCAGCAGCTCAGGCGACAGGGAAGAGACCCAGTACTTC. Encoded protein: CASSSGDREETQYF.

The chain has TRBV7-9 and TRBJ1-1, with D perhaps TRBD1 (6 bases). Germline values: CDR1 SEHNR, CDR2 FQNEAQ (reference sequence). V was pared by 5 bases and J by 4 bases, with 14 bases between. This CDR3 has 14 residues. CDR3 protein: CASSRQNRATEAFF. CDR3 coding DNA: TGTGCCAGCAGCAGGCAAAACAGGGCCACTGAAGCTTTCTTT. The entire variable domain, with the rest obtained from reference TRBV7-9 and TRBJ1-1, is as follows: DTGVSQNPRHKITKRGQNVTFRCDPISEHNRLYWYRQTLGQGPEFLTYFQNEAQLEKSRLLSDRFSAERPKGSFSTLEIQRTEQGDSAMYLCASSRQNRATEAFFGQGTRLTVV.

The chain uses TRBV27 and TRBJ1-5; a possible D gene is TRBD1 (5 bases). Germline CDR1 is MNHEY and CDR2 is SMNVEV (reference sequence). V dropped 0 bases and J dropped 0 bases, with 9 bases sitting between them. The CDR3 covers 16 residues. The CDR3 spells CASSLSGPYSNQPQHF. CDR3 DNA: TGTGCCAGCAGTTTATCGGGACCATATAGCAATCAGCCCCAGCATTTT.

This chain links TRBV23-1 with TRBJ2-7, with no clear D. TRBV23-1 is annotated as an ORF whose role is uncertain. Between the trimmed V and J ends, which lost 0 bases and 3 bases, there was a span of 9 bases. The CDR3 sequence is 14 residues long. The CDR3 loop reads CASSQSRLRYEQYF. The DNA of the CDR3 is TGCGCCAGCAGTCAATCCCGGCTCCGCTACGAGCAGTACTTC.

This rearrangement joins TRBV2 to TRBJ2-3; 7 bases fit TRBD1. In germline, CDR1 is SNHLY, CDR2 FYNNEI. V was pared by 2 bases and J by 0 bases, with 5 bases of the junction left unmatched. This CDR3 comprises 16 residues. The CDR3 region is CASSERTGPSTDTQYF. The CDR3 DNA sequence: TGTGCCAGCAGTGAACGGACAGGACCTAGCACAGATACGCAGTATTTT.

This clonotype was seen only once. The V and J genes are TRBV10-3 and TRBJ1-5; maybe TRBD1 (6 bases). Trimming took 10 bases from V and 7 from J, leaving 17 bases between them. Germline V gene data show CDR1 as ENHRY and CDR2 as SYGVKD. The length of the CDR3 is 13 residues. The CDR3 region is CATLGSGDQPQHF. The CDR3 DNA reads TGTGCCACCCTGGGGTCAGGGGACCAGCCCCAGCATTTT.

A single count supports this clonotype. J is TRBJ1-2 and V is TRBV2; no firm D call. Trimming removed 5 bases at V and 7 bases at J, with 14 bases between. This CDR3 has 13 residues. CDR1 SNHLY and CDR2 FYNNEI come from the germline V gene. The chain's CDR3 is CASSIGQKGGYTF. CDR3 sequence (DNA): TGTGCCAGCAGTATAGGGCAGAAGGGTGGCTACACCTTC.

The chain links TRBV9 to TRBJ2-3; TRBD1 matches at 8 bases. Germline lookup yields CDR1 SGDLS and CDR2 YYNGEE. After removal of 4 bases from V and 2 bases from J, the junction contained 6 bases not matched to a gene. The CDR3 covers 15 residues. CDR3: CASSPRQGHTDTQYF. The CDR3, as DNA: TGTGCCAGCAGCCCTCGACAGGGGCACACAGATACGCAGTATTTT.

The V and J genes are TRBV29-1 and TRBJ1-2; possibly TRBD1 for D (6 bases). V was shortened by 3 bases and J by 8 bases, with 7 bases between the two germline ends. The CDR3 covers 10 residues. CDR1 and CDR2 (germline): SQVTM, ANQGSEA. CDR3 DNA: TGCAGCGTTGACACAGGGGGCTACACCTTC. Encoded protein: CSVDTGGYTF.

J is TRBJ1-1 and V is TRBV7-9; possible D gene TRBD1, 6 bases. Trimming pared 1 base from V and 12 bases from J, leaving 15 bases between. Germline CDR1 SEHNR, CDR2 FQNEAQ (reference sequence). The CDR3 covers 13 residues. DNA for the CDR3: TGTGCCAGCAGCTTAGATGGGCGGGGGGGCACTTTCTTT. It yields the protein CASSLDGRGGTFF.

The chain combines TRBV12-3 or TRBV12-4 with TRBJ2-2; 11 bases agree with TRBD2. The CDR3 length is 18 residues. V shed 5 bases and J 4 bases; nucleotides not matched to a gene: 12. The CDR3 bases are TGTGCCAGCAGTCCTACTACCCCCGGACTAGCGGGCACCGGGGAGCTGTTTTTT. Its protein is CASSPTTPGLAGTGELFF.

V gene TRBV29-1 combines with J gene TRBJ2-3; TRBD2 aligns across 11 bases. After removal of 6 bases from V and 5 bases from J, the junction contained 7 bases not matched to a gene. CDR1 is SQVTM, CDR2 ANQGSEA, per germline. The CDR3 runs 14 residues. Written as DNA, the CDR3 is TGCAGCGTCGCGAAGGGACTAGCGGAAGATACGCAGTATTTT. Amino acids: CSVAKGLAEDTQYF.

This clonotype was seen a few times. The J gene is TRBJ1-1, the V gene TRBV29-1; D is ambiguous. CDR1 is SQVTM, CDR2 ANQGSEA, per germline. The ends were cut back, 4 bases at V and 9 bases at J, with 9 bases in the middle. The CDR3 length is 10 residues. CDR3 loop: CSVVQAQAFF. The CDR3 nucleotides read TGCAGCGTTGTGCAGGCCCAAGCTTTCTTT.

The chain employs TRBV20-1 and TRBJ1-1; a possible D gene is TRBD1 (5 bases). From germline, CDR1 is DFQATT and CDR2 SNEGSKA (reference sequence). This CDR3 has 12 amino acids. Trimming left V 0 bases short and J 4 bases short, with 6 bases between. The chain's CDR3 is CSAREGGTEAFF. In DNA form, the CDR3 reads TGCAGTGCTAGAGAGGGGGGCACTGAAGCTTTCTTT.

The chain couples TRBV12-3 or TRBV12-4 to TRBJ1-4, with a tentative D call TRBD1 (6 bases). CDR3 length equals 13 residues. V was trimmed by 5 bases and J by 5 bases, leaving 9 bases between them. CDR3 bases: TGTGCCAGCAGTCCCGGACAGAATGAAAAACTGTTTTTT. Translating gives CASSPGQNEKLFF.

This clonotype was seen only once. The genes are TRBV15 and TRBJ2-1; the D gene could be TRBD1 or TRBD2 (5 bases each). This CDR3 is 16 amino acids long. The V and J ends lost 2 bases and 8 bases respectively, with 19 bases between them. Germline V lookup: CDR1 LNHNV, CDR2 YYDKDF (reference sequence). Here the CDR3 DNA reads TGTGCCACCAGCAGACCCCCTCGGGGCACAGTGGATGAGCAGTTCTTC. Protein: CATSRPPRGTVDEQFF.

The V gene is TRBV3-1, the J gene TRBJ2-5; D not resolved. In germline, CDR1 is LGHDT, CDR2 YNNKEL (reference sequence). Trimming removed 4 bases at V and 2 bases at J, with 20 bases between. This CDR3 contains 17 residues. This CDR3 is CASSPRALESGQETQYF. The CDR3 coding sequence is TGTGCCAGCAGCCCCCGAGCACTGGAGTCCGGGCAAGAGACCCAGTACTTC.

This chain joins TRBV12-3 or TRBV12-4 and TRBJ1-2; 10 bases align to TRBD1. With 0 bases clipped from V and 8 bases from J, the junction kept 3 bases outside the gene matches. This CDR3 comprises 14 residues. For the CDR3, the DNA is TGTGCCAGCAGTTTAGCGGGACAGGGGCAAGGCTACACCTTC. It translates to CASSLAGQGQGYTF.

The rearrangement uses TRBV4-1 and TRBJ1-5; TRBD1 might be the D (6 bases). The CDR3 sequence is 16 residues long. CDR1 and CDR2 (germline): MGHRA, YSYEKL. With 0 bases removed from V and 0 bases from J, the gap between germline ends came to 9 bases. The CDR3 region is CASSQEWDISNQPQHF. CDR3 coding DNA: TGCGCCAGCAGCCAAGAATGGGACATTAGCAATCAGCCCCAGCATTTT.

V and J are TRBV9 and TRBJ2-1, with 14 bases fitting TRBD2. This CDR3 has 16 residues. V lost 4 bases, J lost 8 bases, and 8 bases stayed unmatched. Germline CDR1 reads SGDLS; CDR2 reads YYNGEE. The DNA of the CDR3 is TGTGCCAGCAGCCCCCGACTAGCGGGAGGGTTTTATGAGCAGTTCTTC. As protein: CASSPRLAGGFYEQFF.

This clonotype was detected only once. This chain joins TRBV11-2 and TRBJ1-4; 10 nucleotides line up with TRBD1. The CDR3 consists of 15 residues. The J segment lost 5 bases and the V segment lost 3 bases, leaving 3 bases of the junction unmatched. The germline CDR1 and CDR2 sequences are SGHAT and FQNNGV. The CDR3, as DNA: TGTGCCAGCAGCTTCCTGGGACAGGGGAATGAAAAACTGTTTTTT. It translates to CASSFLGQGNEKLFF. Full variable domain (remainder filled in from reference TRBV11-2 and TRBJ1-4): EAGVAQSPRYKIIEKRQSVAFWCNPISGHATLYWYQQILGQGPKLLIQFQNNGVVDDSQLPKDRFSAERLKGVDSTLKIQPAKLEDSAVYLCASSFLGQGNEKLFFGSGTQLSVL.

The gene calls are TRBV5-1 and TRBJ2-3, with D possibly being TRBD1 (6 bases). Germline V gene sequence: CDR1 SGHRS, CDR2 YFSETQ. The CDR3 totals 14 residues. The V gene lost 3 bases and the J gene lost 13 bases, with 21 bases spanning the gap. CDR3 nucleotides: TGCGCCAGCAGCTCCCCGACAGGCCGAAACCGGGAGTATTTT. It specifies CASSSPTGRNREYF.